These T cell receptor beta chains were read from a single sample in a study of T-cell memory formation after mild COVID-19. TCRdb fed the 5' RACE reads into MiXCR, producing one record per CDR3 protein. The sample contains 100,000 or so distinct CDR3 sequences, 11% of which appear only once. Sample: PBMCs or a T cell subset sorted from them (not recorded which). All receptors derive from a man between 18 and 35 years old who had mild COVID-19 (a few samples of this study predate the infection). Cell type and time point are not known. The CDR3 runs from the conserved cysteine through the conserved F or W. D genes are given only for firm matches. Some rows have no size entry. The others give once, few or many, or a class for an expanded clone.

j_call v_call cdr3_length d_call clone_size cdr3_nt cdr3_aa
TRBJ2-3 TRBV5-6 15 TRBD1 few TGTGCCAGCAGCTATCCGGGACAGCAGACAGATACGCAGTATTTT CASSYPGQQTDTQYF
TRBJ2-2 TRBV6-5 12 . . TGTGCCAGCAGTTACAGGACCGGGGAGCTGTTTTTT CASSYRTGELFF
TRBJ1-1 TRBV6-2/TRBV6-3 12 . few TGTGCCAGCACCGACGGGAGGACTGAAGCTTTCTTT CASTDGRTEAFF
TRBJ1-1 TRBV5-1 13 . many TGCGCCAGCAGCCCGGATGGCGTCGCTGAAGCTTTCTTT CASSPDGVAEAFF
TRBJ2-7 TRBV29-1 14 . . TGCAGCGCCGTCGATGTGACGGACGAGCTCGAGCAGTACTTC CSAVDVTDELEQYF
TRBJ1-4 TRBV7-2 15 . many TGTGCCAGCAGCTTGTCCTCCGACAGAAATGAAAAACTGTTTTTT CASSLSSDRNEKLFF
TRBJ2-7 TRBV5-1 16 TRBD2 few TGCGCCAGCAGCTTACTAGCGGGGGAACTCTCCTACGAGCAGTACTTC CASSLLAGELSYEQYF
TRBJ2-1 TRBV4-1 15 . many TGCGCCAGCAGCCAAGATTCGGGGGGCGGGAATGAGCAGTTCTTC CASSQDSGGGNEQFF
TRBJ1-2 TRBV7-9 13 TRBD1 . TGTGCCAGCAGCTTCTTGACAGGGGATGGCTACACCTTC CASSFLTGDGYTF
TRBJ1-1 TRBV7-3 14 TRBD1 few TGTGCCAGCAGCCGAACAGGGGAGAACACTGAAGCTTTCTTT CASSRTGENTEAFF
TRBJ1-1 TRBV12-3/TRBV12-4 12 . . TGTGCCAGCAGGATTTATGGGACTGAAGCTTTCTTT CASRIYGTEAFF
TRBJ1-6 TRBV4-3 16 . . TGCGCCAGCAGCCAGCGGGATAGCTCCTATAATTCACCCCTCCACTTT CASSQRDSSYNSPLHF
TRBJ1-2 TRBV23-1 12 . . TGCGCCAGCAGTCTTCGGGGGAATGGCTACACCTTC CASSLRGNGYTF
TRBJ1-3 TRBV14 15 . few TGTGCCAGCAGCCAAGAATCCACGTCTGGAAACACCATATATTTT CASSQESTSGNTIYF
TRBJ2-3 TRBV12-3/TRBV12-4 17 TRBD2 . TGTGCCAGCAGTTTACTAGCGGGGGGCCTGAGCACAGATACGCAGTATTTT CASSLLAGGLSTDTQYF
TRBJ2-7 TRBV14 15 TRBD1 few TGTGCCAGCAGACACGGGACAGGGGGTATTCACGAGCAGTACTTC CASRHGTGGIHEQYF
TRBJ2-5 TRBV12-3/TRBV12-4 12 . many TGTGCCAGCAGGAAAGAGAAAGAGACCCAGTACTTC CASRKEKETQYF
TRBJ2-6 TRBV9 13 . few TGTGCCAGCAGCGTGTGGGGGGCCAACGTCCTGACTTTC CASSVWGANVLTF
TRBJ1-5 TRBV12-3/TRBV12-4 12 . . TGTGCCAGCAGTTTATGGGGTCAGCCCCAGCATTTT CASSLWGQPQHF
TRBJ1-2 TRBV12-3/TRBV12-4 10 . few TGTGCCAGCCTTAATGGGATCTACACCTTC CASLNGIYTF
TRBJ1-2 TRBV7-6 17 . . TGTGCCAGCAGCTTAGGAAACTCCCCGGACGGGAACTATGGCTACACCTTC CASSLGNSPDGNYGYTF
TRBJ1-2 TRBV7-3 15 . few TGTGCCAGCAGCCCGAACGGACAGCGGGTCTATGGCTACACCTTC CASSPNGQRVYGYTF
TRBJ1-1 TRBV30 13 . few TGTGCCTGGACTCGGGACGGGAACACTGAAGCTTTCTTT CAWTRDGNTEAFF
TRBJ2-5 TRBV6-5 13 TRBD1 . TGTGCCAGCAAGACAGGGGGCTTGGAGACCCAGTACTTC CASKTGGLETQYF
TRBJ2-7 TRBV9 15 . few TGTGCCAGCAGCGCCGGAGGCGGGCCATCCTACGAGCAGTACTTC CASSAGGGPSYEQYF
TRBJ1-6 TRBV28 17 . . TGTGCCAGCAGTTTAGGCAGGGAGGATCCCCCCGATGCACCCCTCCACTTT CASSLGREDPPDAPLHF
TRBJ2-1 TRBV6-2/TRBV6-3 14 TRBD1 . TGTGCCAGCAGGGAAGGGACAGGGGGGAATGAGCAGTTCTTC CASREGTGGNEQFF
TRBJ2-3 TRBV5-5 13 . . TGTGCCAGCAGCTTGGAGGTTGTGGATACGCAGTATTTT CASSLEVVDTQYF
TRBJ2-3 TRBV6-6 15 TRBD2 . TGTGCCAGCAGTCCATATAGAGCGGGGGGTGATACGCAGTATTTT CASSPYRAGGDTQYF
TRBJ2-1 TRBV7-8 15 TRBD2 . TGTGCCAGCAGCGAGACTAGCGGGGGGGCGGATGAGCAGTTCTTC CASSETSGGADEQFF